This T cell receptor beta chain was sequenced for a study of OX40 agonist ivuxolimab in advanced cancers. Some clones are missing from TCRdb's copy, which holds only in-frame ones; the method was immunoSEQ multiplex PCR. The sample comprises 66,000 or so clones, 87% of which are singletons, and about 2.1% rests with the top ten. Germline CDR1 reads SGHAT; CDR2 reads FQDESV (reference sequence). This CDR3 is 16 amino acids long. The V end was cut by 1 base, the J end by 5 bases, with 18 bases between. The sample was CD4+ or CD8+ T cells sorted from blood, taken in a trial of the OX40 agonist ivuxolimab. This TCR was recovered from an adult with an advanced solid tumor such as melanoma, head and neck, liver or kidney cancer. This rearrangement joins TRBV11-1 to TRBJ2-7, with a tentative D call TRBD1 (6 bases). The CDR3 DNA reads TGTGCCAGCAGCTTAGTGAGGACCCCAGGGGTCGACGAGCAGTACTTC. It codes for CASSLVRTPGVDEQYF.